Included here is one TCR beta chain sequence, with context. When the RNA was reverse transcribed, random hexamers were used with an input of roughly 0.5 to 1 ug. TCRdb used MiXCR to reprocess the immunoSEQ multiplex PCR reads, holding one entry per CDR3 protein. The data show 150,000 to 200,000 distinct CDR3 sequences, with approximately 94% seen just once and 0.1% held by the top ten. The sample comes from a study of CD8 T cells in Susac syndrome. The origin of this receptor is a human donor in good health. Sequenced sample: CD4+ T cells from PBMCs.

CDR3 in amino acids: CATSRDRSGGYEQYF. In DNA, the CDR3 is TGTGCCACCAGCAGAGATCGTTCGGGTGGATACGAGCAGTACTTC. The J gene is TRBJ2-7, the V gene TRBV15; D is unclear. Trimming took off 0 bases at V and 4 bases at J, with 13 bases between the two ends. CDR3 size: 15 residues. The germline V gene has CDR1 LNHNV and CDR2 YYDKDF (reference sequence).